This T cell receptor (beta chain) stems from a study of T cell repertoires in aging, cancer and after chemotherapy. Study-level results: The repertoire data cannot show anything about immunological memory following chemotherapy. In cancer patients, declining TCR diversity with age involved lost richness and lost evenness.

Multiplex touch-down PCR with TRB-A/B primers amplified rearranged V-D-J TRB sequences. TCRdb independently ran MiXCR on the multiplex PCR reads; one entry per CDR3 protein. Of roughly 2,500 distinct CDR3 sequences listed, 30% are singletons. The template was genomic DNA from peripheral blood, not RNA. From germline, CDR1 is SGHDT and CDR2 YYEEEE. The CDR3 is 15 amino acids. As regards this clonotype: What it recognizes is unknown. Germline is not matched at one junction end, which may reflect a read error.

The sample consisted of blood. The J gene is TRBJ1-1, the V gene TRBV5-6; possibly TRBD1 for D (6 bases). The TCR sequence derives from a human donor with a solid tumor. This CDR3 is CASSFRGHSNTKAFF. DNA of the CDR3: TGTGCCAGCAGCTTCCGGGGACATTCGAACACTAAAGCTTTCTTT.